The 27 T cell receptor beta chains presented below share a single source sample, sequenced in a study of T cells in Graves' hyperthyroidism and ophthalmopathy. TCR beta CDR3 regions were amplified from RNA transcripts. First-round RT-PCR targeting the TCR CDR3 was performed with the HTBI primer set. One entry per CDR3 protein results from TCRdb running MiXCR on the multiplex PCR reads. This table has 250,000 to 300,000 distinct CDR3 sequences, approximately 17% appearing once. The source material was blood. These receptors all come from a woman in her sixties with Graves' ophthalmopathy.

This clonotype was observed many times. This rearrangement joins TRBV6-5 to TRBJ1-2; the match to TRBD1 covers 9 bases. Germline loops: CDR1 MNHEY, CDR2 SVGAGI. The length of the CDR3 is 16 residues. V trimming: 0 bases; J trimming: 6 bases; junction bases outside the gene matches: 8. CDR3 sequence reads: CASSYSETGGLDGYTF. CDR3 coding DNA: TGTGCCAGCAGTTACTCGGAGACAGGGGGTTTAGATGGCTACACCTTC.

This clonotype occurred a few times. CDR3 loop: CASSMGRDSFTYEQYF. The CDR3 DNA reads TGTGCCAGCAGCATGGGCCGGGACAGCTTTACCTACGAGCAGTACTTC. The chain employs TRBV7-9 and TRBJ2-7; 7 nucleotides agree with TRBD1. Per germline, CDR1 SEHNR and CDR2 FQNEAQ (reference sequence). The V segment lost 5 bases and the J segment 2 bases; nucleotides outside the gene matches: 12. CDR3 length: 16 residues.

This clonotype has at least ten counts. Relative to the germline gene, one junction end is altered; a read error may explain this. This chain uses TRBV6-2 or TRBV6-3 with TRBJ1-2, with 8 bases that match TRBD1. The germline gives CDR1 MNHEY, CDR2 SVGEGT. This CDR3 spans 15 amino acids. This CDR3 reads CASTYRTGRFRGYTF. The CDR3 DNA reads TGTGCCAGCACTTACCGGACAGGGCGGTTTCGTGGCTACACCTTC.

This clonotype occurred many times. The chain combines TRBV12-3 or TRBV12-4 with TRBJ2-7, with TRBD2 matching 12 bases. V lost 2 bases and J lost 4; bases outside the gene matches: 15. The CDR3 has 19 residues. The DNA of the CDR3 is TGTGCCAGCAGTTTAACAGCTAGCGGGAGGGCGATTCGAGTTTACGAGCAGTACTTC. It translates to CASSLTASGRAIRVYEQYF.

This clonotype was recorded many times. As DNA, the CDR3 is TGCAGTGCTACAGGGTGGGACACTGAAGCTTTCTTT. It encodes CSATGWDTEAFF. This sequence joins TRBV20-1 and TRBJ1-1, with TRBD1 as a possible D gene (5 bases). V lost 4 bases to trimming and J lost 3 bases, with 9 bases between them. The CDR3 length is 12 residues. CDR1 and CDR2 from the germline V gene are DFQATT and SNEGSKA (reference sequence).

V is TRBV7-2 and J is TRBJ2-1; no clear D gene. The CDR3 extends over 13 amino acids. Germline loops: CDR1 SGHTA, CDR2 FQGNSA. The V and J ends lost 1 base and 10 bases respectively, with 11 bases between them. For the CDR3, the DNA is TGTGCCAGCAGCTTAGAAAGAAGTCAGGAGCAGTTCTTC. It is translated as CASSLERSQEQFF.

DNA for the CDR3: TGCGCCAGCAGCTTGCAGGGGGGCGCCTACGAGCAGTACTTC. Encoded protein: CASSLQGGAYEQYF. The chain has TRBV5-1 and TRBJ2-7; a weak D match, TRBD1 (7 bases). Germline CDR1 is SGHRS and CDR2 is YFSETQ. The CDR3 is made up of 14 amino acids. V lost 1 base and J 2 bases, leaving 10 bases between the germline ends. Complete variable domain (other parts from reference TRBV5-1 and TRBJ2-7): KAGVTQTPRYLIKTRGQQVTLSCSPISGHRSVSWYQQTPGQGLQFLFEYFSETQRNKGNFPGRFSGRQFSNSRSEMNVSTLELGDSALYLCASSLQGGAYEQYFGPGTRLTVT.

This clonotype has ten or more counts. This rearrangement joins TRBV7-2 to TRBJ2-2, with 13 bases that match TRBD2. Unmatched junction bases numbered 9, after V lost 4 bases and J lost 1 base. Germline assignment: CDR1 SGHTA and CDR2 FQGNSA. This CDR3 has 19 amino acids. The CDR3 protein is CASSWDGTSGAMNTGELFF. CDR3 nucleotide sequence: TGTGCCAGCAGCTGGGATGGGACTAGCGGGGCGATGAACACCGGGGAGCTGTTTTTT.

This clonotype was seen many times. V is TRBV18 and J is TRBJ1-1; TRBD1 might be the D (5 bases). V shed 7 bases and J shed 7 bases, with 16 bases lying between them. The germline CDR1 and CDR2 sequences are KGHSH and LQKENI. This CDR3 contains 13 residues. The DNA for the CDR3 is TGTGCCAGCTTCTCCTCGGGCGACAGTGAAGCTTTCTTT. Its protein product is CASFSSGDSEAFF.

J is TRBJ1-4 and V is TRBV5-5, with a possible D match to TRBD1 (5 bases). V lost 0 bases to trimming and J lost 3 bases, with 6 bases between them. Per the germline V gene, CDR1 is SGHKS and CDR2 is YYEKEE (reference sequence). The CDR3 runs to 14 residues. The chain's CDR3 is CASSLGRANEKLFF. The CDR3 DNA reads TGTGCCAGCAGCTTGGGCAGGGCTAATGAAAAACTGTTTTTT. The full variable domain, its missing parts supplied by reference TRBV5-5 and TRBJ1-4, is DAGVTQSPTHLIKTRGQQVTLRCSPISGHKSVSWYQQVLGQGPQFIFQYYEKEERGRGNFPDRFSARQFPNYSSELNVNALLLGDSALYLCASSLGRANEKLFFGSGTQLSVL.

V is TRBV6-2 or TRBV6-3 and J is TRBJ1-5; D is unresolved. Germline V CDR1 and CDR2: MNHEY, SVGEGT. Trimming shortened V by 6 bases and J by 0 bases, and 12 bases separated the two germline ends. CDR3 size: 15 residues. The CDR3 loop reads CASRGSMNSNQPQHF. The CDR3 DNA reads TGTGCCAGCAGGGGGTCCATGAATAGCAATCAGCCCCAGCATTTT.

This clonotype was seen at least ten times. V and J are TRBV29-1 and TRBJ1-2; D is unclear. This CDR3 is built from 13 residues. Germline V gene sequence: CDR1 SQVTM, CDR2 ANQGSEA. The germline V and J ends were trimmed by 6 bases and 8 bases, with 19 bases remaining between them. Here the CDR3 reads CSVSGRAGGGYTF. DNA for the CDR3: TGCAGCGTCTCAGGAAGGGCCGGCGGGGGCTACACCTTC.

This clonotype came up a few times. The V and J genes are TRBV20-1 and TRBJ1-1; the match to TRBD1 covers 10 bases. This CDR3 comprises 17 residues. Trimming cost V 7 bases and J 1 base; bases outside gene matches: 15. CDR1 and CDR2 from the germline V gene are DFQATT and SNEGSKA (reference sequence). Here the CDR3 DNA reads TGCAGTGTGGGCCACCGACGGACAGGGGGAAAGAACACTGAAGCTTTCTTT. This gives the protein CSVGHRRTGGKNTEAFF.

In DNA form, the CDR3 reads TGCAGTGCTAGAGATTGGCGGCAGGGGGCGAGCTATGGCTACACCTTC. This encodes CSARDWRQGASYGYTF. The rearrangement joins TRBV20-1 to TRBJ1-2; the match to TRBD1 covers 8 bases. The junction had 10 bases not matched to a gene; V was cut back by 0 bases and J by 4 bases. The CDR3 contains 16 residues. CDR1 and CDR2 (germline): DFQATT, SNEGSKA (reference sequence).

This clonotype was counted many times. This sequence joins TRBV28 and TRBJ1-2; 10 bases are shared with TRBD1. After removal of 6 bases from V and 6 bases from J, the junction contained 10 bases not matched to a gene. Germline values: CDR1 MDHEN, CDR2 SYDVKM. The CDR3 loop spans 15 amino acids. CDR3 sequence reads: CASSRDRGSRNGYTF. The CDR3 bases are TGTGCCAGCAGCCGGGACAGGGGATCGAGAAATGGCTACACCTTC.

Ten or more counts support this clonotype. The chain uses TRBV11-2 and TRBJ2-2; the match to TRBD1 covers 9 bases. This CDR3 spans 15 amino acids. Germline lookup yields CDR1 SGHAT and CDR2 FQNNGV. After removal of 2 bases from V and 3 bases from J, the junction contained 1 base not matched to a gene. The CDR3: CASSLRTGDTGELFF. The CDR3 DNA reads as TGTGCCAGCAGCTTAAGGACAGGGGACACCGGGGAGCTGTTTTTT.

The rearrangement uses TRBV6-2 or TRBV6-3 and TRBJ1-6; perhaps TRBD1 as D (5 bases). The CDR3 runs to 18 residues. The germline V gene has CDR1 MNHEY and CDR2 SVGEGT. V lost 4 bases, J lost 8 bases, and 24 bases lay in between. This CDR3 reads CASSSPPSREILYSPLHF. CDR3 in DNA: TGTGCCAGCAGTTCCCCTCCGTCCAGGGAAATCCTTTATTCACCCCTCCACTTT.

The gene calls are TRBV29-1 and TRBJ1-5; 9 bases align to TRBD1. V was pared by 7 bases and J by 3 bases, with 4 bases of the junction left unmatched. The CDR3 sequence is 13 residues long. Germline-derived CDR1 and CDR2 are SQVTM and ANQGSEA. This CDR3 reads CSATGGLNQPQHF. CDR3 nucleotides: TGCAGCGCTACAGGGGGCCTCAATCAGCCCCAGCATTTT.

This clonotype was counted ten times or more. This chain connects TRBV20-1 to TRBJ1-5; TRBD1 matches 7 bases. In germline, CDR1 is DFQATT, CDR2 SNEGSKA (reference sequence). Losses at the gene ends were 5 bases for V and 7 bases for J; bases not matched to a gene: 5. This CDR3 comprises 12 residues. This chain's CDR3 is CSAGTVGQPQHF. The CDR3 bases are TGCAGTGCTGGGACAGTGGGGCAGCCCCAGCATTTT.

In this sample, this clonotype turned up many times. The chain joins TRBV20-1 to TRBJ2-5, with 7 bases fitting TRBD2. Trimming at V came to 1 base and at J to 3 bases, leaving 8 bases not matched to a gene. CDR1 DFQATT and CDR2 SNEGSKA come from the germline V gene (reference sequence). The CDR3 extends over 15 amino acids. Here the CDR3 reads CSARGITGGEETQYF. The CDR3 DNA follows: TGCAGTGCTAGAGGAATTACGGGGGGAGAAGAGACCCAGTACTTC.

Regarding this clonotype: A read error is possible here, since a much larger clone lies one base away. The chain couples TRBV12-3 or TRBV12-4 to TRBJ2-5; either TRBD1 or TRBD2 may supply D (5 bases each). Trimming shortened V by 5 bases and J by 2 bases, and 27 bases separated the two germline ends. This CDR3 is 19 amino acids long. CDR3 amino acids: CASSLINSGGPTVQETQYF. CDR3 nucleotide sequence: TGTGCCAGCAGTCTTATAAATTCTGGGGGTCCAACTGTACAAGAGACCCAGTACTTC.

This clonotype was counted between two and nine times. Here the CDR3 reads CASSLGYRGGNEKLFF. In DNA, the CDR3 is TGTGCCAGCAGCTTAGGTTACAGGGGGGGTAATGAAAAACTGTTTTTT. V is TRBV7-8 and J is TRBJ1-4, with 8 positions matching TRBD1. The CDR3 has 16 amino acids. The germline V gene encodes CDR1 SGHVS and CDR2 FQNEAQ. V lost 1 base to trimming and J lost 4 bases; unmatched junction nucleotides: 5.

This clonotype came up many times. The J gene is TRBJ1-5, the V gene TRBV3-1, with 7 bases matching TRBD1. The CDR3 extends over 15 amino acids. The V gene end was trimmed by 2 bases and the J gene end by 5 bases; junction bases not matched to a gene: 6. The germline gives CDR1 LGHDT, CDR2 YNNKEL (reference sequence). CDR3 amino acids: CASSQSGGWYQPQHF. CDR3 sequence (DNA): TGTGCCAGCAGCCAATCAGGGGGTTGGTATCAGCCCCAGCATTTT.

There are many counts of this clonotype. This chain connects TRBV27 to TRBJ2-1, with a weak D call TRBD2 (5 bases). Between the trimmed V and J ends, which lost 7 bases and 4 bases, there was a span of 14 bases. The CDR3 contains 14 residues. CDR1 MNHEY and CDR2 SMNVEV come from the germline V gene (reference sequence). The chain's CDR3 is CASTQSGLYNEQFF. The CDR3 nucleotides are TGTGCCAGCACCCAGAGTGGACTTTACAATGAGCAGTTCTTC.

This clonotype has ten or more counts. This rearrangement joins TRBV12-3 or TRBV12-4 to TRBJ2-1; 8 bases fit TRBD1. J lost 7 bases, V lost 1 base, and 6 bases had no gene match. The CDR3 contains 15 residues. The CDR3 DNA is TGTGCCAGCAGTTTAGGTGGACAGGGTTCAAATGAGCAGTTCTTC. This encodes CASSLGGQGSNEQFF.

This clonotype was observed at least ten times. This chain uses TRBV20-1 with TRBJ1-5; possible D gene TRBD1, 5 bases. V lost 3 bases to trimming and J lost 0 bases, with 9 bases between them. This CDR3 is 14 amino acids long. CDR1 DFQATT and CDR2 SNEGSKA come from the germline V gene (reference sequence). The CDR3 coding sequence is TGCAGTGCTAGGACAGCAGTTAGCAATCAGCCCCAGCATTTT. Its translation: CSARTAVSNQPQHF.

This clonotype showed up many times. The J gene is TRBJ2-3, the V gene TRBV20-1; TRBD2 agrees at 11 bases. CDR3 size: 15 residues. CDR1 and CDR2 from the germline V gene are DFQATT and SNEGSKA (reference sequence). The junction had 6 bases not matched to a gene; V was cut back by 1 base and J by 6 bases. CDR3 coding DNA: TGCAGTGCTAGAGTCACTAGCGGGAGTGGGGATACGCAGTATTTT. This translates into CSARVTSGSGDTQYF.